This is a list of T cell receptor beta chains from one sample in a study of T cell responses to AZD1222 COVID-19 vaccine. The table came from immunoSEQ multiplex PCR; TCRdb's copy has only in-frame clones and leaves some out. The sample has tens of thousands of clones; approximately 90% are singletons. The material was peripheral blood, obtained 28 days after the second AZD1222 dose. These receptors were collected from an adult who received the AZD1222 COVID-19 vaccine. Both conserved end residues are trimmed from each CDR3. A D gene is named only where the DNA matches it firmly.

>-|TRBJ2-1|TRBV15
ATSRGLAVSYNEQF
>TRBD1|TRBJ2-2|TRBV24-1
ATSDAGQGKNTGELF
>-|TRBJ1-2|TRBV28
ASSPINYGYT
>-|TRBJ2-6|TRBV7-6
ASSLTGSSGANVLT
>TRBD1|TRBJ2-4|TRBV11-2
ASSSNSQGARAKNIQY
>-|TRBJ1-2|TRBV19
ASSIRTYGYT
>TRBD2|TRBJ2-3|TRBV2
ASSGVSGSTDTQY
>-|TRBJ2-4|TRBV28
ASKDGTPAKNIQY
>-|TRBJ1-2|TRBV19
ASSLGRNYGYT
>-|TRBJ1-4|TRBV28
ASRQPVAELF
>-|TRBJ2-7|TRBV19
ASSPRLTAGLWYEQY
>-|TRBJ2-1|TRBV9
ASSAQALALNNEQF
>TRBD2|TRBJ2-7|TRBV11-2
ASSLENEGLAGEAPYEQY
>-|TRBJ2-5|TRBV6-5
ASSSRRAGAGETQY
>-|TRBJ2-5|TRBV18
ASSPQVQETQY
>TRBD2|TRBJ2-3|TRBV7-2
ASSPRDSGTGDTQY
>-|TRBJ2-1|TRBV2
ASSRGRPVSSYNEQF
>-|TRBJ2-7|TRBV5-4
ASSLGQWSYEQY
>TRBD1|TRBJ2-2|TRBV3-1/TRBV3-2
ASSGMWGQGRGTGELF
>-|TRBJ1-1|TRBV5-1
ASSLGAEDTEAF
>TRBD2|TRBJ2-7|TRBV4-1
ASSQAPSGYEQY
>-|TRBJ2-7|TRBV19
AVWSGYEQY